Below, 18 T cell receptor beta chains from the same sample are listed, as sequenced in a study of cytomegalovirus exposure and HLA in healthy donors. Primers: 60 Vbeta forward and 13 Jbeta reverse. Some clones are missing from TCRdb's copy, which holds only in-frame ones; the method was immunoSEQ multiplex PCR. The sample yields tens of thousands of clones, about two thirds seen once. The sequencing sample was made of PBMCs. Receptors were obtained from a woman in her 50s in good health and CMV-seropositive.

The chain combines TRBV11-2 with TRBJ1-1; a possible D gene is TRBD1 (6 bases). The germline CDR1 and CDR2 sequences are SGHAT and FQNNGV. CDR3 size: 14 residues. With 0 bases removed from V and 1 base from J, the gap between germline ends came to 6 bases. The CDR3 DNA reads TGTGCCAGCAGCTTAGAACAGGGGAACACTGAAGCTTTCTTT. It yields the protein CASSLEQGNTEAFF. The whole variable domain, remainder taken from reference TRBV11-2 and TRBJ1-1, is EAGVAQSPRYKIIEKRQSVAFWCNPISGHATLYWYQQILGQGPKLLIQFQNNGVVDDSQLPKDRFSAERLKGVDSTLKIQPAKLEDSAVYLCASSLEQGNTEAFFGQGTRLTVV.

The chain couples TRBV4-3 to TRBJ1-4; a weak D match, TRBD1 (5 bases). V lost 5 bases, J lost 4 bases, and 8 bases lay in between. The CDR3 is 13 residues long. The germline V gene has CDR1 LGHNA and CDR2 YSLEER. The CDR3 coding sequence is TGCGCCAGCAGCGTGGGGCTTAATGAAAAACTGTTTTTT. Its translation: CASSVGLNEKLFF.

The J gene is TRBJ1-5, the V gene TRBV21-1; the listed D gene, TRBD1, was not tested against the DNA. TRBV21-1 constitutes a pseudogene. The CDR3 loop spans 18 amino acids. The CDR3 nucleotides read TGTGCCAGCAGCACTCTCTTTCCAGGGGGCCAGAGCAATCAGCCCCAGCATTTT. It codes for CASSTLFPGGQSNQPQHF.

The rearrangement joins TRBV28 to TRBJ1-1; possible D gene TRBD1, 6 bases. The V gene's germline CDR1 is MDHEN and CDR2 SYDVKM. This CDR3 comprises 17 residues. V was pared by 1 base and J by 2 bases, with 17 bases between. DNA of the CDR3: TGTGCCAGCAGTTTATATCCCGGACAGAAGGTTAACACTGAAGCTTTCTTT. Its translation is CASSLYPGQKVNTEAFF.

The genes are TRBV5-1 and TRBJ1-6, with TRBD1 matching over 7 bases. Germline values: CDR1 SGHRS, CDR2 YFSETQ. CDR3 length: 14 residues. The ends lost 4 bases at V and 7 bases at J; junction bases unmatched: 5. CDR3 DNA: TGCGCCAGCAGCCTCGGGACAGCAAATTCACCCCTCCACTTT. This encodes CASSLGTANSPLHF.

This chain joins TRBV7-3 and TRBJ2-7, with D possibly being TRBD2 (6 bases). CDR3 length: 15 residues. Trimming pared 5 bases from V and 0 bases from J, leaving 14 bases between. Germline assignment: CDR1 SGHTA and CDR2 FQGTGA. The CDR3 DNA reads as TGTGCCAGCAGCCCAGGCCATAGCGGCTCCTACGAGCAGTACTTC. It is translated as CASSPGHSGSYEQYF. The variable domain in full, completed from reference TRBV7-3 and TRBJ2-7, reads GAGVSQTPSNKVTEKGKYVELRCDPISGHTALYWYRQSLGQGPEFLIYFQGTGAADDSGLPNDRFFAVRPEGSVSTLKIQRTERGDSAVYLCASSPGHSGSYEQYFGPGTRLTVT.

The count of this clone is one. The chain joins TRBV28 to TRBJ2-2; 8 nucleotides align to TRBD1. V trimming: 6 bases; J trimming: 3 bases; junction bases outside the gene matches: 3. This CDR3 is 14 amino acids long. CDR1 and CDR2 (germline): MDHEN, SYDVKM. The chain's CDR3 is CASRKDRDTGELFF. The CDR3 coding sequence is TGTGCCAGCAGGAAGGACAGGGACACCGGGGAGCTGTTTTTT.

The chain uses TRBV4-3 and TRBJ2-3; 10 bases are a match to TRBD2. The germline V gene encodes CDR1 LGHNA and CDR2 YSLEER. The CDR3 is 16 amino acids. Trimming cost V 2 bases and J 4 bases; bases outside gene matches: 6. The CDR3 loop reads CASSQNWLAGADTQYF. CDR3 nucleotides: TGCGCCAGCAGCCAAAATTGGCTAGCGGGGGCAGATACGCAGTATTTT.

CDR3 sequence (DNA): TGCGCCAGCAGCTTGGGTGGGACAGGGGCGCCAGATACGCAGTATTTT. Translation: CASSLGGTGAPDTQYF. The chain uses TRBV5-1 and TRBJ2-3; 10 nucleotides align to TRBD1. CDR1 is SGHRS and CDR2 is YFSETQ in the germline V gene. The V gene end was trimmed by 0 bases and the J gene end by 4 bases; junction bases not matched to a gene: 5. The CDR3 totals 16 residues.

This clone occurred a few times. CDR3 sequence (DNA): TGTGCCAGCAGTGCACCGACAGTATTGGACACTGAAGCTTTCTTT. Protein: CASSAPTVLDTEAFF. This chain links TRBV2 with TRBJ1-1, with a weak D call TRBD1 (5 bases). CDR1 is SNHLY and CDR2 is FYNNEI in the germline V gene. V lost 4 bases and J lost 3, with 15 bases in between. The CDR3 is 15 residues long.

The V gene is TRBV28, the J gene TRBJ1-1; tentatively, D is TRBD1 (5 bases). Germline V gene sequence: CDR1 MDHEN, CDR2 SYDVKM. The CDR3 totals 14 residues. Trimming pared 6 bases from V and 6 bases from J, leaving 17 bases between. The CDR3 is CASRRGLRDSEAFF. The DNA for the CDR3 is TGTGCCAGCAGGCGGGGGTTGAGGGATTCTGAAGCTTTCTTT.

The V and J genes are TRBV7-9 and TRBJ2-3; 8 nucleotides line up with TRBD2. The CDR3 runs to 16 residues. V dropped 10 bases and J dropped 1; count of bases not matched to a gene: 13. CDR1 and CDR2 from the germline V gene are SEHNR and FQNEAQ (reference sequence). CDR3 bases: TGTGCCACCATCCCCCCAAGGCGGGGGGGCACAGATACGCAGTATTTT. Its translation is CATIPPRRGGTDTQYF.

This chain joins TRBV28 and TRBJ2-7, with 7 bases that match TRBD2. The V segment lost 5 bases and the J segment 3 bases; nucleotides outside the gene matches: 10. The length of the CDR3 is 15 residues. Germline CDR1 MDHEN, CDR2 SYDVKM. CDR3 amino acids: CASSTPSGVNYEQYF. The CDR3 coding sequence is TGTGCCAGCAGTACCCCCAGCGGGGTGAACTACGAGCAGTACTTC. The full variable domain, in which reference TRBV28 and TRBJ2-7 provide the parts outside the CDR3, is DVKVTQSSRYLVKRTGEKVFLECVQDMDHENMFWYRQDPGLGLRLIYFSYDVKMKEKGDIPEGYSVSREKKERFSLILESASTNQTSMYLCASSTPSGVNYEQYFGPGTRLTVT.

In this sample, this clone turned up once. The chain carries TRBV19 and TRBJ1-2; D possibly corresponds to TRBD1 (6 bases). The V end was cut by 5 bases, the J end by 3 bases, with 25 bases between. CDR1 is LNHDA, CDR2 SQIVND, per germline (reference sequence). The CDR3 loop spans 18 amino acids. The CDR3 loop reads CASSPGGADRLSDYGYTF. The DNA for the CDR3 is TGTGCCAGTAGTCCCGGGGGGGCCGACAGACTTTCGGACTATGGCTACACCTTC. The entire variable domain, with the rest obtained from reference TRBV19 and TRBJ1-2, is as follows: DGGITQSPKYLFRKEGQNVTLSCEQNLNHDAMYWYRQDPGQGLRLIYYSQIVNDFQKGDIAEGYSVSREKKESFPLTVTSAQKNPTAFYLCASSPGGADRLSDYGYTFGSGTRLTVV.

This chain uses TRBV6-5 with TRBJ1-1; D perhaps matches TRBD1 (5 bases). Germline V gene lookup returns CDR1 MNHEY and CDR2 SVGAGI. The CDR3 length is 13 residues. Trimming took off 7 bases at V and 1 base at J, with 10 bases between the two ends. The CDR3 coding sequence is TGTGCCAGCATCGGACAACCGAACACTGAAGCTTTCTTT. Translated: CASIGQPNTEAFF.

The chain employs TRBV7-2 and TRBJ2-1, with TRBD1 identical over 7 bases. V lost 4 bases, J lost 5 bases, and 8 bases stayed unmatched. Germline-derived CDR1 and CDR2 are SGHTA and FQGNSA. This CDR3 spans 15 amino acids. The CDR3 DNA reads as TGTGCCAGCAGCTCGACAGGGCTTGGGGACAATGAGCAGTTCTTC. Translation: CASSSTGLGDNEQFF.

On this clone: This likely traces to a read error, being one base from a far larger clone. The gene calls are TRBV4-2 and TRBJ1-5, with no clear D. The germline V and J ends were trimmed by 0 bases and 0 bases, with 12 bases remaining between them. CDR3 length: 17 residues. Germline loops: CDR1 LGHNA, CDR2 YNFKEQ. CDR3: CASSQDQRAYSNQPQHF. DNA for the CDR3: TGTGCCAGCAGCCAAGATCAACGTGCGTATAGCAATCAGCCCCAGCATTTT.

The V and J genes are TRBV5-6 and TRBJ2-7, with D perhaps TRBD1 (5 bases). Germline V gives CDR1 SGHDT, CDR2 YYEEEE. This CDR3 is 12 amino acids long. Trimming left V 4 bases short and J 4 bases short, with 9 bases between. CDR3 bases: TGTGCCAGCAGCGCAACAGGTTACGAGCAGTACTTC. Its translation: CASSATGYEQYF. Together with reference TRBV5-6 and TRBJ2-7, the CDR3 gives the full variable domain: DAGVTQSPTHLIKTRGQQVTLRCSPKSGHDTVSWYQQALGQGPQFIFQYYEEEERQRGNFPDRFSGHQFPNYSSELNVNALLLGDSALYLCASSATGYEQYFGPGTRLTVT.